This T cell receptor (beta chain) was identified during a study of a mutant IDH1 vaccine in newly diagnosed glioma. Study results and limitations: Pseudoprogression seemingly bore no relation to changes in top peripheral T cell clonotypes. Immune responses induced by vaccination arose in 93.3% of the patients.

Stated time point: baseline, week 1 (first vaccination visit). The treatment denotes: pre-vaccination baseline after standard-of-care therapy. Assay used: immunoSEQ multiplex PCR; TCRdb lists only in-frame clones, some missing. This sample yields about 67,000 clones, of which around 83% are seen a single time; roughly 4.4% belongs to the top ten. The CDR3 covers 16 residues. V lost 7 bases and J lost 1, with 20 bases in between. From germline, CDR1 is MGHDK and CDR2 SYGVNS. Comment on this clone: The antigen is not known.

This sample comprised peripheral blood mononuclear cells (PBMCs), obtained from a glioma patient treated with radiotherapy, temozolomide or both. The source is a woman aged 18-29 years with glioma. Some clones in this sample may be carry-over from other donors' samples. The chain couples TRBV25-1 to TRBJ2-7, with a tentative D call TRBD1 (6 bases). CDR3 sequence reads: CASTYYRVKGSYEQYF. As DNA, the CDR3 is TGTGCCAGCACCTATTACAGGGTAAAGGGTTCCTACGAGCAGTACTTC.